Below are 5 T cell receptor beta chains sequenced from a single sample in a study of siplizumab effects on memory and regulatory T cells. TCRdb's table, derived via immunoSEQ multiplex PCR, lists solely in-frame clones and lacks some. Of 90,000 to 150,000 clones listed, 93% are singletons. What was sequenced was non-Treg CD4+ T cells sorted from blood. The origin of the receptors is a human donor in good health.

V and J are TRBV11-2 and TRBJ2-7, with D perhaps TRBD2 (6 bases). The CDR3 consists of 13 residues. The V end lost 1 base, the J end lost 6 bases, and 10 bases lay between the germline ends. Germline CDR1 SGHAT, CDR2 FQNNGV. The CDR3 loop reads CASSLALAGEQYF. Written as DNA, the CDR3 is TGTGCCAGCAGCTTAGCACTAGCAGGCGAGCAGTACTTC.

This clone was picked up a small number of times. V and J are TRBV6-5 and TRBJ1-5; D is ambiguous. Germline values: CDR1 MNHEY, CDR2 SVGAGI. CDR3 size: 13 residues. Trimming took 0 bases from V and 5 from J, leaving 5 bases between them. In nucleotides, the CDR3 is TGTGCCAGCAGTTACTCAGGACATCAGCCCCAGCATTTT. Encoded protein: CASSYSGHQPQHF.

The chain has TRBV7-9 and TRBJ1-2; D ambiguous. Deletions cut 2 bases from V and 5 bases from J, with 9 bases between. This CDR3 region has 13 residues. Germline CDR1 and CDR2: SEHNR and FQNEAQ (reference sequence). CDR3 region: CASSLNSQYGYTF. The CDR3 nucleotides read TGTGCCAGCAGCTTAAATAGCCAATATGGCTACACCTTC.

The chain couples TRBV6-5 to TRBJ2-5, with D maybe TRBD1 (7 bases). The CDR3 covers 14 residues. The germline V gene has CDR1 MNHEY and CDR2 SVGAGI. Trimming removed 6 bases from V and 5 bases from J, with 16 bases in between. The CDR3: CASSRGTVEETQYF. The CDR3 DNA reads TGTGCCAGCAGCCGCGGGACAGTCGAGGAGACCCAGTACTTC.

The chain has TRBV4-1 and TRBJ2-2, with D possibly matching TRBD1 (5 bases). The CDR3 sequence is 15 residues long. Germline-derived CDR1 and CDR2 are MGHRA and YSYEKL. Trimming stripped 1 base from V and 1 base from J, with 7 bases between. This CDR3 reads CASSQGGRNTGELFF. The CDR3 region has the DNA TGCGCCAGCAGCCAAGGGGGCCGGAACACCGGGGAGCTGTTTTTT.